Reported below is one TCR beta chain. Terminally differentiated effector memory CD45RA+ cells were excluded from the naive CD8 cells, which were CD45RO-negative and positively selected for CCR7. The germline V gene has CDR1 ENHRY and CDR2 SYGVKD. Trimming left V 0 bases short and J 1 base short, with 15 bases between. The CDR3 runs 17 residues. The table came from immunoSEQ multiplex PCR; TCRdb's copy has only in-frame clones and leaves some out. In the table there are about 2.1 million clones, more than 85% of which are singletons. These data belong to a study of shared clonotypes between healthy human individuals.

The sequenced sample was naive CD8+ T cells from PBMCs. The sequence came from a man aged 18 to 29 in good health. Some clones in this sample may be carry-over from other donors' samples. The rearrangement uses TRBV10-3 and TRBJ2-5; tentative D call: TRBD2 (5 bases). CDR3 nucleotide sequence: TGTGCCATCAGTGAGTCGAGCGGCGATAGAGTCCAAGAGACCCAGTACTTC. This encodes CAISESSGDRVQETQYF.